The following is a T cell receptor (beta chain) sequence with its context. This clone was counted once. Its antigen is unknown. No base-level quality is on record; no much larger clone is a single base apart. The CDR3, cysteine through phenylalanine, is 14 amino acids long. Here the CDR3 DNA is all that survives: 42 bases in frame from base 1. V is pared back by 1 base and J by 0 bases, with 6 bases lying between the germline termini. Sequences SGHAT (CDR1) and FQNNGV (CDR2) are obtained from the germline V gene. TCRbeta CDR3 regions were amplified from genomic DNA by means of the immunoSEQ Assay, a bias-controlled multiplex PCR. Under the source paper's analysis protocol: Nucleated cell counts per sample were estimated from amplification of reference gene primers within the assay. To quantify the absolute abundance of each unique TCRbeta CDR3 rearrangement, sequence reads were collapsed and filtered. For each sample, productive Simpson clonality was calculated as the square root of Simpson's diversity index across productive rearrangements. TCRdb retrieved this table from immuneACCESS and kept in-frame rearrangements only. Not all clones are present; in checked studies, unresolved V genes account for under half, and no reason is known for the remainder. Clone size and V and J calls were adopted from that table, with D and trimming inferred from the DNA. The sample table contains under 200,000 clones; only one count was recorded for 70% to 90% of them. Around 8.1% of the sample lies in the top ten.

One collaborating source in Seattle enrolled patients during active infection and followed them longitudinally through the course of disease. Whole blood was collected in K2EDTA tubes by collaborating institutions according to the institutions' own protocols. For TCRbeta analysis, collaborators shipped samples as frozen whole blood, isolated PBMCs, or DNA extracted from either of those sample types. This entry comes from a study of blood T cell repertoires in COVID-19 (TCRdb year 2020). Broadly, across the study: Collaborator samples came from the United States, Italy and Spain and covered acute and convalescent phases of COVID-19. The prospective study material was composed of cDNA or gDNA derived from T cells, B-cell-depleted T cells, or PBMCs. The dataset comprised deeply sampled blood TCRbeta repertoires from subjects exposed to, actively infected with, or recovered from COVID-19. The repertoires were made available in a free public database intended to serve as a resource for research on the immune response to SARS-CoV-2. The samples were drawn from two sources: the first 160 participants of the ongoing ImmuneRACE study, and about 1,300 subjects contributed by 6 global collaborators. Nearly every sample came with metadata listing a de-identified subject ID, COVID-19 status, age in years and sex. Where available, HLA class I and class II types were taken from metadata supplied by the sample provider and were not determined by assay-based typing. Study-wide findings and limitations: The quantity of clinical and demographic metadata differed by source and by participant and was supplied without curation.

The sample was peripheral blood. The sequence links TRBV11-2 to TRBJ1-1, with the identity of the D gene unclear. The receptor was isolated from a woman between 55 and 75 years old with COVID-19, enrolled during active disease. Read as DNA, the sequence is TGTGCCAGCAGCTTAGTCCCTTTGAACACTGAAGCTTTCTTT. Translation gives CASSLVPLNTEAFF.